The present entry profiles one TCR beta chain with its context. Its antigen is still unknown. Sequencing used immunoSEQ multiplex PCR; TCRdb keeps in-frame clones, though not all of them. The data show 110,000 to 150,000 clones, about 75% seen once. The sample belongs to a study of cytotoxic CD8 clonotypes in ibrutinib-treated CLL. Study-wide findings and caveats: Lymph node repertoires were not studied, and sampling times were unmatched. Public clonotypes were rare and shrank or held steady on treatment.

J lost 7 bases, V lost 6 bases, and 6 bases had no gene match. CDR3 length: 13 amino acids. Germline loops: CDR1 MNHEY, CDR2 SMNVEV (reference sequence). Sequenced here: PBMCs, sampled after 24 months of ibrutinib treatment. The chain is built from TRBV27 and TRBJ1-2, with 9 bases that match TRBD1. This clonotype was sampled from a human donor with chronic lymphocytic leukemia. CDR3 nucleotides: TGTGCCAGCAGCACACAGGGGGCGAGTGGCTACACCTTC. As protein: CASSTQGASGYTF.